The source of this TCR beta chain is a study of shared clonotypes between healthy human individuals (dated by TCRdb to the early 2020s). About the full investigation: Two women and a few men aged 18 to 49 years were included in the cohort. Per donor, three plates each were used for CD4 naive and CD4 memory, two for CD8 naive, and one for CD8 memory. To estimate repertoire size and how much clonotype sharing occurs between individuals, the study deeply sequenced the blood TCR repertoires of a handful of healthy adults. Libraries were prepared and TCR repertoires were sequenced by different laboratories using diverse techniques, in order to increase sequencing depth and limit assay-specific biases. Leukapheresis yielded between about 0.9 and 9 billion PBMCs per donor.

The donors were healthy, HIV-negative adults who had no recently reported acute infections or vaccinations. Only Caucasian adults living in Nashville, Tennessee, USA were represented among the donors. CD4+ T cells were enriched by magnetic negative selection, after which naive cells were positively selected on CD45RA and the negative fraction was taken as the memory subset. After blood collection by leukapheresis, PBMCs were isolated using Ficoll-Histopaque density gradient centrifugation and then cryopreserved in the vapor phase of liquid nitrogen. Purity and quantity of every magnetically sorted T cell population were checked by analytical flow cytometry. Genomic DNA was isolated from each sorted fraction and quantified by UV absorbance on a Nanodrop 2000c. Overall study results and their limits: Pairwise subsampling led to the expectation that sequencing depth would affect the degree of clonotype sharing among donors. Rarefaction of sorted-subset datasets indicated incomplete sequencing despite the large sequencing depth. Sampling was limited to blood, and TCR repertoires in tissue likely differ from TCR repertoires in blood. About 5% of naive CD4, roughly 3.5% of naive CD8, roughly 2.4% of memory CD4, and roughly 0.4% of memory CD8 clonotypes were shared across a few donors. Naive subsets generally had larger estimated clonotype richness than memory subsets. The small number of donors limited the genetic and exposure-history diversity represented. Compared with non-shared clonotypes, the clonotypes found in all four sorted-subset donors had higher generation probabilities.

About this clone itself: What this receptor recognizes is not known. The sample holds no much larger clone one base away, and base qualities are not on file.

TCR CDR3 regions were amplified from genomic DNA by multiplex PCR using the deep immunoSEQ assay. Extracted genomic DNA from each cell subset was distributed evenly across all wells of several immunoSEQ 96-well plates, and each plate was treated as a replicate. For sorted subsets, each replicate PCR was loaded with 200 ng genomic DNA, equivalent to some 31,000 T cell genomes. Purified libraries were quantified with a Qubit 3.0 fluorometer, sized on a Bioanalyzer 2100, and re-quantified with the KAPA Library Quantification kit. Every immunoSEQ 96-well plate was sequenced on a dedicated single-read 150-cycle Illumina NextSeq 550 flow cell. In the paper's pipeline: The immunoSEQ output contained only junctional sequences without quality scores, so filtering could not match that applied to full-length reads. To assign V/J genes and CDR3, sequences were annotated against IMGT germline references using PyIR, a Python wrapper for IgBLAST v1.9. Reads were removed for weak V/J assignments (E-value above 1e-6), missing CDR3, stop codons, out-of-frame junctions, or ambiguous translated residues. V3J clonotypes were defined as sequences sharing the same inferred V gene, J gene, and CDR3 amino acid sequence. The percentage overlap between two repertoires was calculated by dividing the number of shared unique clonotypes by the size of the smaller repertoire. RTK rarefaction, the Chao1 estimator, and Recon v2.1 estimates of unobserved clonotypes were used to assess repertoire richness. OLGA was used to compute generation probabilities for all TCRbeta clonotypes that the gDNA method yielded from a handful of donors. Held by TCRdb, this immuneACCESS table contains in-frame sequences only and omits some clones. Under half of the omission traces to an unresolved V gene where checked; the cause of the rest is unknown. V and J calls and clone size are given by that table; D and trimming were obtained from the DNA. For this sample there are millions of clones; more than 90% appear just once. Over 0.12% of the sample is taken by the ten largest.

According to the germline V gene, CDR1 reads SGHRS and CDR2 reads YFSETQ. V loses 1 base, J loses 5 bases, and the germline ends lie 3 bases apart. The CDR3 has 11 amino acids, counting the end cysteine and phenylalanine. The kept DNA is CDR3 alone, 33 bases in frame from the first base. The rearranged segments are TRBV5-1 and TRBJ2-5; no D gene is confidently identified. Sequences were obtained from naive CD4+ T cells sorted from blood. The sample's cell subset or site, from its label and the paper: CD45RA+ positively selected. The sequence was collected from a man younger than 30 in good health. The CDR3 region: CASSLFETQYF. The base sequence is TGCGCCAGCAGCTTGTTTGAGACCCAGTACTTC. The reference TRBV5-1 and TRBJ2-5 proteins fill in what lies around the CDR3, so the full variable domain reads KAGVTQTPRYLIKTRGQQVTLSCSPISGHRSVSWYQQTPGQGLQFLFEYFSETQRNKGNFPGRFSGRQFSNSRSEMNVSTLELGDSALYLCASSLFETQYFGPGTRLLVL.